These 21 T cell receptor beta chains originate from one sample sequenced in a study of beta chain features in type 1 diabetes. Broader study findings: People with Type 1 diabetes carried modestly yet significantly shorter TCRB CDR3s in all four CD4+ subsets.

No antigen is known for these receptors. Sequencing targeted expressed TCRB transcripts, as all isolated RNA had been reverse transcribed. The assay was immunoSEQ multiplex PCR, and TCRdb's table has in-frame clones only and misses some. The sample records 25,000 to 30,000 clones, roughly 50% being singletons. Sequenced material: stem cell memory CD4+ T cells from blood. Every receptor here comes from a young man with type 1 diabetes.

This rearrangement joins TRBV27 to TRBJ2-5; D is unresolved. Between the trimmed V and J ends, which lost 4 bases and 3 bases, there was a span of 12 bases. Germline V gives CDR1 MNHEY, CDR2 SMNVEV (reference sequence). The CDR3 consists of 14 residues. This CDR3 is CASSSHSNEETQYF. In DNA form, the CDR3 reads TGTGCCAGCAGTTCCCACTCGAACGAAGAGACCCAGTACTTC.

The chain carries TRBV9 and TRBJ2-3; 10 bases match TRBD1. The CDR3 loop spans 17 amino acids. V lost 7 bases to trimming and J lost 0 bases; unmatched junction nucleotides: 11. In germline, CDR1 is SGDLS, CDR2 YYNGEE. Here the CDR3 reads CASGTGGGQGSTDTQYF. The CDR3 DNA sequence: TGTGCCAGCGGGACGGGTGGGGGACAGGGGAGCACAGATACGCAGTATTTT.

This chain connects TRBV7-9 to TRBJ2-2, with 10 positions matching TRBD2. The V gene's germline CDR1 is SEHNR and CDR2 FQNEAQ (reference sequence). With 7 bases clipped from V and 4 bases from J, the junction kept 6 bases outside the gene matches. The CDR3 runs 15 residues. The CDR3 loop reads CASTGGTSVTGELFF. CDR3 nucleotides: TGTGCCAGCACCGGAGGGACTAGCGTCACCGGGGAGCTGTTTTTT.

J is TRBJ2-7 and V is TRBV27; 7 positions match TRBD1. Germline loops: CDR1 MNHEY, CDR2 SMNVEV (reference sequence). This CDR3 has 16 residues. Germline trimming cut 3 bases from V and 4 bases from J; bases unmatched to any gene: 12. The CDR3 nucleotides are TGTGCCAGCAGTTTTTCGACAGGGACGGGGCCATACGAGCAGTACTTC. It encodes CASSFSTGTGPYEQYF.

The rearrangement joins TRBV7-8 to TRBJ1-4, with D maybe TRBD1 (6 bases). The germline V gene encodes CDR1 SGHVS and CDR2 FQNEAQ. This CDR3 contains 18 residues. The V gene lost 1 base and the J gene lost 2 bases, with 17 bases spanning the gap. The CDR3 bases are TGTGCCAGCAGCTTAGGGGTTGGTTTTAGGGGGACTAATGAAAAACTGTTTTTT. As protein: CASSLGVGFRGTNEKLFF.

A few counts support this clone. The chain recombines TRBV5-1 with TRBJ2-5, with 9 bases fitting TRBD2. This CDR3 spans 15 amino acids. CDR1 is SGHRS, CDR2 YFSETQ, per germline. Trimming removed 2 bases from V and 2 bases from J; junction bases left unmatched: 4. CDR3 sequence: CASSFMTSGQETQYF. The CDR3 DNA sequence: TGCGCCAGCAGCTTCATGACTAGCGGACAAGAGACCCAGTACTTC.

This chain links TRBV10-1 with TRBJ2-1; 9 bases align to TRBD2. Per the germline V gene, CDR1 is WNHNN and CDR2 is SYGVQD (reference sequence). J gave up 5 bases and V 3 bases, and 8 bases lay outside the gene matches. The CDR3 has 16 amino acids. The CDR3 is CASSELTAGGNNEQFF. The CDR3 region has the DNA TGCGCCAGCAGTGAACTAACGGCGGGAGGGAACAATGAGCAGTTCTTC.

This clone appeared a few times. This chain joins TRBV5-4 and TRBJ2-1; 10 bases are a match to TRBD1. Germline V gene sequence: CDR1 SGHNT, CDR2 YYREEE (reference sequence). After removal of 5 bases from V and 1 base from J, the junction contained 6 bases not matched to a gene. This CDR3 spans 16 amino acids. For the CDR3, the DNA is TGTGCCAGCAGTCGCCGGGACAGGGGATCCTACAATGAGCAGTTCTTC. This gives the protein CASSRRDRGSYNEQFF.

V is TRBV11-2 and J is TRBJ1-2, with 7 nucleotides matching TRBD1. This CDR3 comprises 14 residues. Germline V CDR1 and CDR2: SGHAT, FQNNGV. With 3 bases clipped from V and 7 bases from J, the junction kept 8 bases outside the gene matches. The CDR3 coding sequence is TGTGCCAGCAGCTTGGATACAGGGGTCGCTGGCTACACCTTC. Protein sequence: CASSLDTGVAGYTF.

The chain combines TRBV6-5 with TRBJ2-7, with 10 bases that match TRBD1. The CDR3 has 15 amino acids. After removal of 5 bases from V and 5 bases from J, the junction contained 9 bases not matched to a gene. From germline, CDR1 is MNHEY and CDR2 SVGAGI. The CDR3 DNA sequence: TGTGCCAGCAGTCTAGGGACAGGGGATTTGGACGAGCAGTACTTC. Its protein product is CASSLGTGDLDEQYF.

The genes are TRBV6-6 and TRBJ2-7; D not certain. Germline V gene data show CDR1 as MNHNY and CDR2 as SVGAGI (reference sequence). V lost 8 bases and J 5 bases, leaving 19 bases between the germline ends. The CDR3 is made up of 14 amino acids. CDR3 protein: CASRDGSMVDEQYF. The CDR3 DNA reads as TGTGCCAGCCGCGACGGGTCGATGGTCGACGAGCAGTACTTC.

The chain links TRBV9 to TRBJ2-1; a possible D gene is TRBD2 (6 bases). CDR3 length: 15 residues. V lost 2 bases, J lost 0 bases, and 9 bases lay in between. Germline CDR1 SGDLS, CDR2 YYNGEE. CDR3 in DNA: TGTGCCAGCAGCGTGAGTAGCGGCTCCTACAATGAGCAGTTCTTC. This translates into CASSVSSGSYNEQFF.

This clone was counted only a few times. This rearrangement joins TRBV7-2 to TRBJ1-4; D is undetermined. With 5 bases removed from V and 8 bases from J, the gap between germline ends came to 18 bases. The CDR3 consists of 15 residues. The germline V gene has CDR1 SGHTA and CDR2 FQGNSA. The CDR3 DNA reads as TGTGCCAGCAGCCCAGCGCCGGGAAGCGGAGAAAAACTGTTTTTT. Translating gives CASSPAPGSGEKLFF.

The CDR3, as DNA: TGTGCCAGCAGCTTACGTAGCGGCAGCTCCTACGAGCAGTACTTC. Protein product: CASSLRSGSSYEQYF. The chain uses TRBV7-6 and TRBJ2-7, with D possibly matching TRBD2 (6 bases). Germline V gene sequence: CDR1 SGHVS, CDR2 FNYEAQ. V lost 2 bases to trimming and J lost 0 bases, with 11 bases between them. The CDR3 length is 15 residues.

The rearrangement joins TRBV27 to TRBJ2-7, with D possibly matching TRBD1 (6 bases). The CDR3 sequence is 14 residues long. CDR1 MNHEY and CDR2 SMNVEV come from the germline V gene (reference sequence). Trimming took off 3 bases at V and 2 bases at J, with 11 bases between the two ends. DNA of the CDR3: TGTGCCAGCAGTTTGAACAGGGCTGCCTACGAGCAGTACTTC. This codes for CASSLNRAAYEQYF.

This clone occurred a few times. J is TRBJ1-1 and V is TRBV6-1, with 10 bases lining up with TRBD1. Germline-derived CDR1 and CDR2 are MNHNS and SASEGT. The V segment lost 3 bases and the J segment 0 bases; nucleotides outside the gene matches: 4. CDR3 length equals 16 residues. The CDR3 here is CASSDPGTGVNTEAFF. The CDR3 nucleotides read TGTGCCAGCAGTGATCCCGGGACAGGGGTGAACACTGAAGCTTTCTTT.

This chain uses TRBV7-8 with TRBJ2-7, with TRBD2 matching 12 bases. Germline values: CDR1 SGHVS, CDR2 FQNEAQ. The V gene end was trimmed by 5 bases and the J gene end by 0 bases; junction bases not matched to a gene: 8. This CDR3 has 17 amino acids. Here the CDR3 reads CASSPKLAGGRSYEQYF. The CDR3, as DNA: TGTGCCAGCAGCCCCAAACTAGCGGGAGGCCGCTCCTACGAGCAGTACTTC.

The CDR3 region is CASSLAEETQYF. In nucleotides, the CDR3 is TGTGCCAGCAGCTTAGCGGAAGAGACCCAGTACTTC. The chain couples TRBV11-2 to TRBJ2-5; D unresolved. Germline V gives CDR1 SGHAT, CDR2 FQNNGV. V shed 1 base and J shed 3 bases, with 3 bases lying between them. This CDR3 region has 12 residues. Based on the CDR3 plus reference TRBV11-2 and TRBJ2-5, the full variable domain is EAGVAQSPRYKIIEKRQSVAFWCNPISGHATLYWYQQILGQGPKLLIQFQNNGVVDDSQLPKDRFSAERLKGVDSTLKIQPAKLEDSAVYLCASSLAEETQYFGPGTRLLVL.

The DNA of the CDR3 is TGTGCCAGCTCACCCGCCGGGGGCACTGAAGCTTTCTTT. This translates into CASSPAGGTEAFF. The genes are TRBV18 and TRBJ1-1; D is possibly TRBD1 (5 bases). Germline V gene data show CDR1 as KGHSH and CDR2 as LQKENI. CDR3 length: 13 amino acids. V lost 3 bases and J lost 4, with 9 bases in between.

The chain joins TRBV5-4 to TRBJ1-2; D unclear. CDR1 is SGHNT and CDR2 is YYREEE in the germline V gene (reference sequence). The CDR3 extends over 13 amino acids. With 4 bases removed from V and 7 bases from J, the gap between germline ends came to 14 bases. CDR3 sequence: CASSMREVGGYTF. DNA of the CDR3: TGTGCCAGCAGCATGAGGGAGGTCGGTGGCTACACCTTC.

This clone was observed a handful of times. J is TRBJ1-1 and V is TRBV30; D is uncertain. Trimming took 6 bases from V and 0 from J, leaving 11 bases between them. Germline V lookup: CDR1 GTSNPN, CDR2 SVGIG (reference sequence). The CDR3 is 13 amino acids. Written as DNA, the CDR3 is TGTGCCTGCCTACCCCAGGTGAACACTGAAGCTTTCTTT. The encoded protein is CACLPQVNTEAFF. Variable domain in full (rest from reference TRBV30 and TRBJ1-1): SQTIHQWPATLVQPVGSPLSLECTVEGTSNPNLYWYRQAAGRGLQLLFYSVGIGQISSEVPQNLSASRPQDRQFILSSKKLLLSDSGFYLCACLPQVNTEAFFGQGTRLTVV.